These 20 T cell receptor beta chains were sequenced from one sample in a study of spatial heterogeneity in lung cancer. Study-level points and caveats: For expanded intratumoral alpha and beta TCRs, counts tracked tumor mutation counts.

No antigen is known for these receptors. Time point denoted: sample taken at primary tumor resection. TCRdb analysed the 5' RACE reads with MiXCR anew, one entry per CDR3 protein. Here the sample spans 6,000 to 8,500 distinct CDR3 sequences, about an eighth being singletons. This specimen was lung tumor tissue, taken at surgery. All receptors come from a male donor with early-stage non-small cell lung cancer.

The genes are TRBV19 and TRBJ2-3, with TRBD2 matching over 8 bases. Germline trimming cut 3 bases from V and 1 base from J; bases unmatched to any gene: 9. Germline V lookup: CDR1 LNHDA, CDR2 SQIVND (reference sequence). The CDR3 totals 17 residues. The CDR3 sequence is CASSIGTAGGRTDTQYF. The CDR3 DNA reads TGTGCCAGTAGTATTGGGACGGCGGGGGGCCGCACAGATACGCAGTATTTT.

By sample share, this clonotype is medium-sized. This rearrangement joins TRBV20-1 to TRBJ2-1; 8 nucleotides agree with TRBD2. The junction had 18 bases not matched to a gene; V was cut back by 3 bases and J by 8 bases. The CDR3 is 17 amino acids. CDR1 and CDR2 (germline): DFQATT, SNEGSKA (reference sequence). The CDR3, as DNA: TGCAGTGCTAGTTCCCGCCCAACGAGCGGGAGACTAGATGAGCAGTTCTTC. It codes for CSASSRPTSGRLDEQFF.

This clonotype was seen ten or more times. This chain connects TRBV7-8 to TRBJ2-1; D might be TRBD2 (9 bases). The CDR3 is 17 amino acids. Trimming pared 5 bases from V and 7 bases from J, leaving 24 bases between. The germline CDR1 and CDR2 sequences are SGHVS and FQNEAQ. The chain's CDR3 is CASSPRGRGGPRNEQFF. For the CDR3, the DNA is TGTGCCAGCAGCCCCAGGGGGCGGGGGGGGCCTAGGAATGAGCAGTTCTTC.

This clonotype is labeled as medium-sized. The rearrangement joins TRBV6-5 to TRBJ1-1; D gene unclear. The CDR3 consists of 14 residues. CDR1 MNHEY and CDR2 SVGAGI come from the germline V gene. V gave up 5 bases and J gave up 4 bases, with 14 bases separating them. CDR3 protein: CASSRDLSSTEAFF. The CDR3 DNA reads TGTGCCAGCAGTCGAGATCTATCCAGCACTGAAGCTTTCTTT.

This clonotype has ten or more counts. The chain employs TRBV18 and TRBJ2-3, with D tentatively TRBD1 (7 bases). The CDR3 extends over 14 amino acids. Germline loops: CDR1 KGHSH, CDR2 LQKENI. V was pared by 6 bases and J by 6 bases, with 16 bases between. CDR3 in amino acids: CASSIQGGLDTQYF. The CDR3 nucleotides are TGTGCCAGCTCGATCCAGGGGGGCCTGGATACGCAGTATTTT.

This clonotype rates as medium-sized. The CDR3 reads CASSPQGEKDGYTF. The CDR3 DNA sequence: TGTGCCAGCAGCCCCCAAGGGGAAAAGGATGGCTACACCTTC. The V gene is TRBV9, the J gene TRBJ1-2; possibly TRBD1 for D (5 bases). Trimming took off 4 bases at V and 6 bases at J, with 16 bases between the two ends. The CDR3 totals 14 residues. Per the germline V gene, CDR1 is SGDLS and CDR2 is YYNGEE.

This clonotype was recorded many times. The V and J genes are TRBV9 and TRBJ1-4, with TRBD1 matching over 8 bases. V lost 5 bases and J lost 3; bases outside the gene matches: 6. Per the germline V gene, CDR1 is SGDLS and CDR2 is YYNGEE. The CDR3 consists of 15 residues. In DNA form, the CDR3 reads TGTGCCAGCAGTACAGGGGGTGCGGCTAATGAAAAACTGTTTTTT. As protein: CASSTGGAANEKLFF. The variable domain in full, with the rest retrieved from reference TRBV9 and TRBJ1-4, is DSGVTQTPKHLITATGQRVTLRCSPRSGDLSVYWYQQSLDQGLQFLIQYYNGEERAKGNILERFSAQQFPDLHSELNLSSLELGDSALYFCASSTGGAANEKLFFGSGTQLSVL.

This clonotype was detected ten times or more. The rearrangement joins TRBV4-2 to TRBJ2-5; 7 bases agree with TRBD2. Germline V gene lookup returns CDR1 LGHNA and CDR2 YNFKEQ. J was trimmed by 5 bases and V by 1 base; bases with no gene match: 4. The CDR3 sequence is 14 residues long. Here the CDR3 reads CASSQVGGVETQYF. The CDR3 nucleotides are TGTGCCAGCAGCCAAGTGGGGGGGGTTGAGACCCAGTACTTC.

This clonotype was seen at least ten times. The gene calls are TRBV2 and TRBJ1-4, with D perhaps matching TRBD1 (5 bases). Trimming removed 5 bases at V and 0 bases at J, with 19 bases between. Germline V gene data show CDR1 as SNHLY and CDR2 as FYNNEI. This CDR3 is 18 amino acids long. In DNA, the CDR3 is TGTGCCAGCAGTTCTGACAGAACTATCCACGCAACTAATGAAAAACTGTTTTTT. It yields the protein CASSSDRTIHATNEKLFF.

The chain combines TRBV28 with TRBJ2-2; 10 bases agree with TRBD2. The germline V gene encodes CDR1 MDHEN and CDR2 SYDVKM. The V segment lost 5 bases and the J segment 6 bases; nucleotides outside the gene matches: 6. This CDR3 region has 15 residues. The CDR3 DNA reads as TGTGCCAGCAGTCTCCAGCGGGAGGGGCCCGGGGAGCTGTTTTTT. Amino acids: CASSLQREGPGELFF.

This clonotype occurred a few times. The chain employs TRBV4-2 and TRBJ2-1; 11 positions match TRBD2. CDR3 size: 16 residues. V gave up 1 base and J gave up 3 bases; unmatched junction bases: 2. Germline loops: CDR1 LGHNA, CDR2 YNFKEQ. The CDR3 loop is CASSQVTSGGYNEQFF. The CDR3 DNA follows: TGTGCCAGCAGCCAAGTAACTAGCGGGGGCTACAATGAGCAGTTCTTC.

This clonotype has a count of ten or more. V is TRBV6-5 and J is TRBJ2-6; D gene ambiguous. The CDR3 is 15 amino acids. The V gene lost 5 bases and the J gene lost 4 bases, with 12 bases spanning the gap. Germline loops: CDR1 MNHEY, CDR2 SVGAGI. In DNA form, the CDR3 reads TGTGCCAGCAGTCCCTTGACCTCAGGGGCCAACGTCCTGACTTTC. Translating it yields CASSPLTSGANVLTF.

This clonotype was counted at least ten times. The chain is built from TRBV2 and TRBJ1-3, with 8 positions matching TRBD1. This CDR3 contains 15 residues. Trimming removed 4 bases from V and 4 bases from J; junction bases left unmatched: 6. Germline loops: CDR1 SNHLY, CDR2 FYNNEI. The CDR3, as DNA: TGTGCCAGCAGTGGTCAGACAGGGGCAGGAAACACCATATATTTT. It is translated as CASSGQTGAGNTIYF.

The gene calls are TRBV12-3 or TRBV12-4 and TRBJ1-3; tentative D call: TRBD1 (5 bases). CDR3 length: 14 residues. Trimming left V 4 bases short and J 0 bases short, with 7 bases between. CDR3 protein: CASSYQGSGNTIYF. The DNA for the CDR3 is TGTGCCAGCAGTTACCAGGGCTCTGGAAACACCATATATTTT.

This clonotype is judged large. CDR3 amino acids: CASSIDRNTEAFF. CDR3 nucleotides: TGTGCCAGCAGCATCGACAGAAACACTGAAGCTTTCTTT. The chain couples TRBV7-8 to TRBJ1-1, with a possible D match to TRBD1 (5 bases). The germline gives CDR1 SGHVS, CDR2 FQNEAQ. There are 13 residues in the CDR3. V was cut by 5 bases and J by 2 bases, with 9 bases left in between. Complete variable domain (other parts from reference TRBV7-8 and TRBJ1-1): GAGVSQSPRYKVAKRGQDVALRCDPISGHVSLFWYQQALGQGPEFLTYFQNEAQLDKSGLPSDRFFAERPEGSVSTLKIQRTQQEDSAVYLCASSIDRNTEAFFGQGTRLTVV.

Judged by abundance, this clonotype is medium-sized. The V and J genes are TRBV7-8 and TRBJ1-5; tentatively, D is TRBD1 (5 bases). This CDR3 has 15 residues. The V gene's germline CDR1 is SGHVS and CDR2 FQNEAQ. Trimming removed 0 bases from V and 3 bases from J, with 9 bases in between. CDR3 loop: CASSLADSLNQPQHF. The CDR3 region has the DNA TGTGCCAGCAGCTTAGCCGACAGTCTCAATCAGCCCCAGCATTTT.

This clonotype has ten or more counts. The J gene is TRBJ1-5, the V gene TRBV12-3 or TRBV12-4; D is unresolved. The ends were cut back, 5 bases at V and 5 bases at J, with 10 bases in the middle. The CDR3 is 13 residues long. This chain's CDR3 is CASSPNRDQPQHF. For the CDR3, the DNA is TGTGCCAGCAGTCCCAACCGAGATCAGCCCCAGCATTTT.

This clonotype was seen repeatedly, ten times or more. V and J are TRBV12-3 or TRBV12-4 and TRBJ1-2, with no clear D. The CDR3 is 13 amino acids. V lost 6 bases to trimming and J lost 7 bases, with 15 bases between them. CDR3 DNA: TGTGCCAGCAGGTCGTCAAATATGGGTGGCTACACCTTC. Translating gives CASRSSNMGGYTF.

By share, this clonotype counts as medium-sized. The J gene is TRBJ2-5, the V gene TRBV12-3 or TRBV12-4; tentative D call: TRBD2 (6 bases). The CDR3 runs 15 residues. V was trimmed by 6 bases and J by 4 bases, leaving 18 bases between them. This chain's CDR3 is CASSQTRPSGETQYF. CDR3 bases: TGTGCCAGCAGCCAGACTAGGCCAAGCGGAGAGACCCAGTACTTC.

This clonotype showed up many times. The chain is built from TRBV29-1 and TRBJ1-5; D remains ambiguous. Trimming took off 7 bases at V and 0 bases at J, with 19 bases between the two ends. Germline CDR1 is SQVTM and CDR2 is ANQGSEA. The CDR3 sequence is 16 residues long. The CDR3, as DNA: TGCAGCGCCCCCCCGTGGACTAGGTATAGCAATCAGCCCCAGCATTTT. This gives the protein CSAPPWTRYSNQPQHF.